This T cell receptor beta chain was observed in a study of graft-versus-host responses after intestinal transplantation. This table comes from immunoSEQ multiplex PCR, and its TCRdb copy is limited to in-frame clones, with some not included. The data contain some 90,000 clones, under 95% of them singletons. The CDR3 loop spans 15 amino acids. Germline V lookup: CDR1 SEHNR, CDR2 FQNEAQ (reference sequence). With 2 bases removed from V and 7 bases from J, the gap between germline ends came to 15 bases. As regards this clone: Its antigen is currently unknown.

The V gene is TRBV7-9, the J gene TRBJ1-3; the D is unclear. The receptor's source is a human donor who was the organ donor for an intestinal transplant. Here the sequenced sample was unstimulated CD8+ T cells sorted from spleen or lymph node cells, taken before transplant. The CDR3 coding sequence is TGTGCCAGCAGCTTAACAGAAAAAATATCGAACACCATATATTTT. Translation gives CASSLTEKISNTIYF.